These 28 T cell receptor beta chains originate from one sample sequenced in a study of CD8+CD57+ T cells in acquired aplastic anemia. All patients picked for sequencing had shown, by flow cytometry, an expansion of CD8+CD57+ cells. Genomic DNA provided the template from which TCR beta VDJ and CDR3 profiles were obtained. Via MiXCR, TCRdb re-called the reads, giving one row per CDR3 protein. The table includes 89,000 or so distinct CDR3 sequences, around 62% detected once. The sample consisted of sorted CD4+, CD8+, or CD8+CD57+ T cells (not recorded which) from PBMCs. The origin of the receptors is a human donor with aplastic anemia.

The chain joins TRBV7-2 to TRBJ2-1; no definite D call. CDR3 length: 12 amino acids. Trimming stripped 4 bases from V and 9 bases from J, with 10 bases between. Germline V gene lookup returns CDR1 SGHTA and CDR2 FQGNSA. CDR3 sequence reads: CASSSRFTEQFF. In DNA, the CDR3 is TGTGCCAGCAGCTCAAGATTTACTGAGCAGTTCTTC.

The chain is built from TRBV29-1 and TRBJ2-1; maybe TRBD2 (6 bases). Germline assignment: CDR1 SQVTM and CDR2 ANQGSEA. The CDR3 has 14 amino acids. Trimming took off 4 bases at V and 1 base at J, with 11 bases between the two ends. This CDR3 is CSVGLVGSYNEQFF. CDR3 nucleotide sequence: TGCAGCGTTGGACTAGTAGGTTCCTACAATGAGCAGTTCTTC.

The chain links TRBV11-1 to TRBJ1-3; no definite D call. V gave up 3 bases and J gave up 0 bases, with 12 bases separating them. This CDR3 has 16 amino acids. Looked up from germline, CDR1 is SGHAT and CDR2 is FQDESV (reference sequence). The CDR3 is CASSFGQSDSGNTIYF. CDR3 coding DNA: TGTGCCAGCAGCTTTGGTCAGTCCGACTCTGGAAACACCATATATTTT. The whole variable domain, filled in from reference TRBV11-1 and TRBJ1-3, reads EAEVAQSPRYKITEKSQAVAFWCDPISGHATLYWYRQILGQGPELLVQFQDESVVDDSQLPKDRFSAERLKGVDSTLKIQPAELGDSAMYLCASSFGQSDSGNTIYFGEGSWLTVV.

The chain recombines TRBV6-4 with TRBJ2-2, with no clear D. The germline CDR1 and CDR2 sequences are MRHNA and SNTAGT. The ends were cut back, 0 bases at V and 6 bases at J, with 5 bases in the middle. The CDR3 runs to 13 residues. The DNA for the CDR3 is TGTGCCAGCAGTGACTCGCAGTCCGGGGAGCTGTTTTTT. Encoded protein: CASSDSQSGELFF.

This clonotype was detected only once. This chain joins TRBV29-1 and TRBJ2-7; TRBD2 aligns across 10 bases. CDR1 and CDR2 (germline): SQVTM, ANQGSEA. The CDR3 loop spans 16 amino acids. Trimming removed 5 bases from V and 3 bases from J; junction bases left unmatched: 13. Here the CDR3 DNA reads TGCAGCGTTTCCCTAGCGGGAGTGTCCCCCAACTACGAGCAGTACTTC. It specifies CSVSLAGVSPNYEQYF.

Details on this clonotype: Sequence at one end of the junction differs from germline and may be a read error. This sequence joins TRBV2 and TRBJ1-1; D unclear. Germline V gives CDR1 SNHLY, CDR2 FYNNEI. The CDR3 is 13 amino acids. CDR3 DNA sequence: TGTGCCAGCAGTGCGGCACCGAACACTAAAGCTTTCTTT. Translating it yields CASSAAPNTKAFF.

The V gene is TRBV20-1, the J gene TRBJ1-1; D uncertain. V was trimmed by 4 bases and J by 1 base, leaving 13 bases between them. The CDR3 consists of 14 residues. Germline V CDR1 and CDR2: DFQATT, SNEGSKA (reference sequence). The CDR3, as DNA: TGCAGTGCTACTCGTGGTAGCAAGAACACTGAAGCTTTCTTT. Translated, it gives CSATRGSKNTEAFF.

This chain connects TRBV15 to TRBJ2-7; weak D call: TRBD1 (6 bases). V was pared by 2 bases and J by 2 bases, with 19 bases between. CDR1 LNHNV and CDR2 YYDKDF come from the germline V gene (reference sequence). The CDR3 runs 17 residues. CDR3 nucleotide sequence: TGTGCCACCAGCAGACACCCGTTAGGACAGCCGACCTACGAGCAGTACTTC. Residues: CATSRHPLGQPTYEQYF.

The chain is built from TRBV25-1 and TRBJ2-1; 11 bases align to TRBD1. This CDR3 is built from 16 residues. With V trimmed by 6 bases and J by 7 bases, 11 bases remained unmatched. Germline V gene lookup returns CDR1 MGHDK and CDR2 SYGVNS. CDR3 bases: TGTGCCAGCAGCCACTTTGGTGGACAGGGGGCAAATGAGCAGTTCTTC. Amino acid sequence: CASSHFGGQGANEQFF.

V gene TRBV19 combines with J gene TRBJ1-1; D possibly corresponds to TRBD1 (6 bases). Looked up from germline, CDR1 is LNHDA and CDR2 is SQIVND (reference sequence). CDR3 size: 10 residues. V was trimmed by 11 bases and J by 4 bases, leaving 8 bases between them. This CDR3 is CAVRGTEAFF. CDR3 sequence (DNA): TGTGCCGTCAGGGGCACTGAAGCTTTCTTT.

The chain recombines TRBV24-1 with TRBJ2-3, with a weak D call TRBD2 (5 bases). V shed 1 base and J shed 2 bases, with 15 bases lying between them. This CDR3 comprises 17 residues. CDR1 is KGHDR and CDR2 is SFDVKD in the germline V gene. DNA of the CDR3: TGTGCCACCAGTGATTTCCCTAGTGGTCGGGACACAGATACGCAGTATTTT. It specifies CATSDFPSGRDTDTQYF.

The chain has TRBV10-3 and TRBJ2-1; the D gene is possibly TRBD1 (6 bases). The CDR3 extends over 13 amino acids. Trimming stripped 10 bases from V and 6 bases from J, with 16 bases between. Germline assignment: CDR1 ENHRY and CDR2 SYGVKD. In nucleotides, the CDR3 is TGTGCCACCTCCGTCAGGGGCGCCAATGAGCAGTTCTTC. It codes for CATSVRGANEQFF.

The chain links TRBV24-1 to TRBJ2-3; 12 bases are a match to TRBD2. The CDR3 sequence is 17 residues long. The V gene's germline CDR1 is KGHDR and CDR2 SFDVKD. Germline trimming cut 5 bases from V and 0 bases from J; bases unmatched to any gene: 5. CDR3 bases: TGTGCCACCAGTGCAGGGACTAGCGGGCCTAGCACAGATACGCAGTATTTT. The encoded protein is CATSAGTSGPSTDTQYF.

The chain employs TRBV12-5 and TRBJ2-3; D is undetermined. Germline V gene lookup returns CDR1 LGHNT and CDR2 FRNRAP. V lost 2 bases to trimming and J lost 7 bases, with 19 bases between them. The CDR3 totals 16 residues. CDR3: CASGLLDSISQNTQYF. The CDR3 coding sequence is TGTGCTAGTGGTTTGTTAGACTCCATTTCACAGAATACGCAGTATTTT.

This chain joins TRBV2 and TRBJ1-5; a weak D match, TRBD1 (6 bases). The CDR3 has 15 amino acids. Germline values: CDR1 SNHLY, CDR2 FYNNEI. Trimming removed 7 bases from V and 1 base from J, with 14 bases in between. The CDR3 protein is CASTQNGQSNQPQHF. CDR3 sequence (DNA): TGTGCCAGCACCCAAAACGGACAGAGCAATCAGCCCCAGCATTTT.

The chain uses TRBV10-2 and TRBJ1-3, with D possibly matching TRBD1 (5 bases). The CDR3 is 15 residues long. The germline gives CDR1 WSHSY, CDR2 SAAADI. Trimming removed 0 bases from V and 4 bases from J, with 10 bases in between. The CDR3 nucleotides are TGCGCCAGCAGTGAGTCGAGGGCAGGGGGAAACACCATATATTTT. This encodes CASSESRAGGNTIYF.

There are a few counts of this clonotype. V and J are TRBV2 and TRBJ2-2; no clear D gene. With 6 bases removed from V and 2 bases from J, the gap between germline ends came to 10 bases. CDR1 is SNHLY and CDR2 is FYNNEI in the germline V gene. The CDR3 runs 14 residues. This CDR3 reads CASSYDGNTGELFF. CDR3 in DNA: TGTGCCAGCAGCTATGACGGCAACACCGGGGAGCTGTTTTTT.

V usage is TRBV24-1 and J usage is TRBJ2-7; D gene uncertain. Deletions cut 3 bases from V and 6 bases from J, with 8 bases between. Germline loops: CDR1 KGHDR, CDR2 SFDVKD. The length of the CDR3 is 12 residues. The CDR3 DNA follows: TGTGCCACCAGTGATGTGACCGGCGAGCAGTACTTC. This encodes CATSDVTGEQYF.

CDR3 DNA sequence: TGTGCCAGCAGCCCGACTCTCTACGAGCAGTACTTC. Amino acid sequence: CASSPTLYEQYF. The chain combines TRBV7-9 with TRBJ2-7; D unresolved. The length of the CDR3 is 12 residues. Trimming took off 5 bases at V and 3 bases at J, with 8 bases between the two ends. The V gene's germline CDR1 is SEHNR and CDR2 FQNEAQ (reference sequence).

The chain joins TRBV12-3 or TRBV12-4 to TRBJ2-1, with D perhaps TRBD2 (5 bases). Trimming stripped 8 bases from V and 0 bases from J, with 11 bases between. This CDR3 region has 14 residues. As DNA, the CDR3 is TGTGCCAGCGCTATGGGGAGCTCCTACAATGAGCAGTTCTTC. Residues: CASAMGSSYNEQFF.

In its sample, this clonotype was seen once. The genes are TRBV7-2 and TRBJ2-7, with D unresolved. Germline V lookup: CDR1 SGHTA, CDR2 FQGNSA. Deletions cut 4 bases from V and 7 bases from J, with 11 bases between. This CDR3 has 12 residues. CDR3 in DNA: TGTGCCAGCAGCTCTGAACCGGAGGAGCAGTACTTC. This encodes CASSSEPEEQYF.

CDR3 DNA: TGTGCCAGCAGTGAAGTAGTTTTTAGAAAGTTGACAGGGCCAGAAGCTTTCTTT. This codes for CASSEVVFRKLTGPEAFF. The V and J genes are TRBV6-1 and TRBJ1-1, with 7 bases matching TRBD1. Germline CDR1 reads MNHNS; CDR2 reads SASEGT. V trimming: 1 base; J trimming: 8 bases; junction bases outside the gene matches: 19. The CDR3 is made up of 18 amino acids.

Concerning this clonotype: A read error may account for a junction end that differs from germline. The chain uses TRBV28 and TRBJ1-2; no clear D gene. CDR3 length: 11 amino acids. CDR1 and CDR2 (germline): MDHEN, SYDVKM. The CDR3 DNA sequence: TGTGCCAGCAATTTAGACTATGGCTACACCTTC. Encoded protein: CASNLDYGYTF.

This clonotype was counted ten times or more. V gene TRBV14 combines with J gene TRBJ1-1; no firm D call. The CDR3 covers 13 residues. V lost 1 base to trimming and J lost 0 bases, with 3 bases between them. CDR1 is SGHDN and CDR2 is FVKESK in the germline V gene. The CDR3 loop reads CASSQAMNTEAFF. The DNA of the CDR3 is TGTGCCAGCAGCCAAGCTATGAACACTGAAGCTTTCTTT.

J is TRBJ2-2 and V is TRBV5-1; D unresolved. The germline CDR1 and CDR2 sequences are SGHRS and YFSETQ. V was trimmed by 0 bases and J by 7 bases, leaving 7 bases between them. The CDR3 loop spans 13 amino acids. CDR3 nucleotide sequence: TGCGCCAGCAGCTTGGACCGGAGCGGGGAGCTGTTTTTT. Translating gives CASSLDRSGELFF.

CDR3: CATSRGRQGLETQYF. DNA of the CDR3: TGTGCCACCAGCAGAGGGCGGCAGGGCTTGGAGACCCAGTACTTC. The V gene is TRBV15, the J gene TRBJ2-5; possible D gene TRBD1, 5 bases. CDR3 size: 15 residues. Germline CDR1 is LNHNV and CDR2 is YYDKDF (reference sequence). V lost 1 base to trimming and J lost 5 bases, with 14 bases between them.

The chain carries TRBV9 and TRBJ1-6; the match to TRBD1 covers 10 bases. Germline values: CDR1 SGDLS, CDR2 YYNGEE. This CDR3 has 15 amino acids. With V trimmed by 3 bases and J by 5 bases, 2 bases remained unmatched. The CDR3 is CASSGGTGDNSPLHF. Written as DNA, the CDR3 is TGTGCCAGCAGCGGAGGGACAGGGGATAATTCACCCCTCCACTTT. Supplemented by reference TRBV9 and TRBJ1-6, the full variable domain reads DSGVTQTPKHLITATGQRVTLRCSPRSGDLSVYWYQQSLDQGLQFLIQYYNGEERAKGNILERFSAQQFPDLHSELNLSSLELGDSALYFCASSGGTGDNSPLHFGNGTRLTVT.

CDR3 in DNA: TGCGCCAGCGGGGGGGATCAGCCCCAGCATTTT. The encoded protein is CASGGDQPQHF. The V call is TRBV10-2, the J call TRBJ1-5; TRBD1 is a possible D gene (5 bases). V was cut by 8 bases and J by 5 bases, with 7 bases left in between. Germline loops: CDR1 WSHSY, CDR2 SAAADI. The CDR3 consists of 11 residues.